Listed below are T cell receptor beta chains from one sample, sequenced in a study of T cells in narcolepsy. Produced via immunoSEQ multiplex PCR; TCRdb's table is partial and in-frame only. The sample carries 35,000 to 40,000 clones, about 85% recorded once. The sample consisted of CD45RA- memory CD4+ T cells from PBMCs. Source of these receptors: a human donor with narcolepsy. Each CDR3 is given with its conserved first and last residue. Each record gives: V gene, J gene, D gene, clone size, CDR3 DNA, CDR3 protein. The D gene is left open where the match is weak. The listing skips clone size in some rows; elsewhere it reads once, few, many or a size class.

>TRBV7-6|TRBJ2-7|TRBD2|.
TGTGCCAGCAGCCCCTTCGGACTAGCGGGGCCTAATTACGAGCAGTACTTC
CASSPFGLAGPNYEQYF
>TRBV7-6|TRBJ2-7|.|.
TGTGCCAGCAGCTTATCGGGGGAGCAGTACTTC
CASSLSGEQYF
>TRBV4-1|TRBJ1-3|.|.
TGCGCCAGCAGCCTGGGACCCGCTTTTGGAAACACCATATATTTT
CASSLGPAFGNTIYF
>TRBV30|TRBJ1-1|TRBD1|once
TGTGCCTGGAATAGGGACAGGGGCACTGAAGCTTTCTTT
CAWNRDRGTEAFF
>TRBV9|TRBJ2-3|TRBD2|.
TGTGCCAGCAGCGTAGAGGTCGGGGGGGCCTCTAGCACAGATACGCAGTATTTT
CASSVEVGGASSTDTQYF
>TRBV6-1|TRBJ2-3|.|.
TGTGCCAGCAGTGAATCCGCAGGGCGCACAGATACGCAGTATTTT
CASSESAGRTDTQYF
>TRBV19|TRBJ1-1|.|few
TGTGCCAGTAGTCCGGCCCTGGGCAGCTTGAACACTGAAGCTTTCTTT
CASSPALGSLNTEAFF
>TRBV18|TRBJ2-7|.|.
TGTGCCAGCTCACCGACGGCCACGGCCTATGAGCAGTACTTC
CASSPTATAYEQYF
>TRBV6-5|TRBJ2-3|.|once
TGTGCCAGCAGTTATAGGTGGGCAGATACGCAGTATTTT
CASSYRWADTQYF
>TRBV15|TRBJ2-5|.|.
TGTGCCACCAGCAGGGAGACTTGGGGGACCCAGTACTTC
CATSRETWGTQYF
>TRBV27|TRBJ2-3|TRBD1|.
TGTGCCAGCAGTTTAAAGCACAGGGGGTTTGATACGCAGTATTTT
CASSLKHRGFDTQYF
>TRBV29-1|TRBJ1-6|.|.
TGTTCTTGGCTGAATTCACCCCTCCACTTT
CSWLNSPLHF
>TRBV15|TRBJ1-1|.|.
TGTGCCACCAGCAGAGGAGGGTATGACTCTGAAGCTTTCTTT
CATSRGGYDSEAFF
>TRBV6-1|TRBJ2-7|.|.
TGTGCCAGCAGTGAATATACAGGGAACGAGATAAGGTACTTC
CASSEYTGNEIRYF
>TRBV6-6|TRBJ2-2|.|.
TGTGCCACCACGGGGGCAGGGGGCACCGGGGAGCTGTTTTTT
CATTGAGGTGELFF
>TRBV20-1|TRBJ2-2|.|.
TGCAGTGCTCGGGCCACCGGGGAGCTGTTTTTT
CSARATGELFF
>TRBV9|TRBJ2-7|TRBD1|.
TGTGCCAGCAGCGTAGGGTGGGGACAGGGGAACGAGCAGTACTTC
CASSVGWGQGNEQYF
>TRBV30|TRBJ1-3|.|.
TGTGCCTGGAGTGTGGACAGATCCTCTGGAAACACCATATATTTT
CAWSVDRSSGNTIYF
>TRBV19|TRBJ1-1|TRBD1|.
TGTGCCAGTAGTACGGGGGGCACGGGGACAGGGAAAAACACTGAAGCTTTCTTT
CASSTGGTGTGKNTEAFF
>TRBV6-6|TRBJ2-1|.|.
TGTGCCAGCAGTTACTCGGGGCTTTCCTACAATGAGCAGTTCTTC
CASSYSGLSYNEQFF
>TRBV11-3|TRBJ2-6|.|.
TGTGCCAGCAGCCCGGGACCCCCCTCTGGGGCCAACGTCCTGACTTTC
CASSPGPPSGANVLTF
>TRBV5-1|TRBJ1-4|.|.
TGCGCCAGCAGCCCAGCGTTGGCGGTTAATGAAAAACTGTTTTTT
CASSPALAVNEKLFF
>TRBV30|TRBJ1-1|.|.
TGTGCCTGGAGTCGGACTGCTCAGGGGGAAGCTTTCTTT
CAWSRTAQGEAFF
>TRBV6-5|TRBJ2-2|.|few
TGTGCCAGCAGTTACTGGAACACCGGGGAGCTGTTTTTT
CASSYWNTGELFF
>TRBV6-5|TRBJ1-6|TRBD1|.
TGTGCCAGCAGAACGTCCGGGACAGGCAATTCACCCCTCCACTTT
CASRTSGTGNSPLHF
>TRBV2|TRBJ1-2|.|.
TGTGCCAGCAGTGAGAGGGCGGATGGCTACACCTTC
CASSERADGYTF
>TRBV2|TRBJ1-4|.|.
TGTGCCAGCACCGCATCCGGGACAAGTTATGAAAAACTGTTTTTT
CASTASGTSYEKLFF
>TRBV15|TRBJ1-1|TRBD1|once
TGTGCCACCAGCAGCAAACGACAGGGGAGAACTGAAGCTTTCTTT
CATSSKRQGRTEAFF
>TRBV10-2|TRBJ1-2|.|.
TGCGCCAGCAGTGAGCTCGGAGGGGACTATGGCTACACCTTC
CASSELGGDYGYTF
>TRBV7-2|TRBJ1-2|.|few
TGTGCCAGCAGCCGCGGGCAGGGTCAAGGCTACACCTTC
CASSRGQGQGYTF
>TRBV29-1|TRBJ2-7|TRBD1|.
TGCAGCGTGGGGACAGCCTCCTACGAGCAGTACTTC
CSVGTASYEQYF
>TRBV27|TRBJ1-1|.|.
TGTGCCAGCAGTTACCCAGGGGTAGACACTGAAGCTTTCTTT
CASSYPGVDTEAFF
>TRBV2|TRBJ2-3|.|.
TGTGCCAGCACAGGGCGTAGTACAGATACGCAGTATTTT
CASTGRSTDTQYF
>TRBV2|TRBJ1-4|TRBD1|.
TGTGCCAGCAGTAAAGACAGGGGCGGGGTAAAACTGTTTTTT
CASSKDRGGVKLFF
>TRBV10-3|TRBJ1-1|.|.
TGTGCCATCAAAGGGGCCACTGAAGCTTTCTTT
CAIKGATEAFF
>TRBV9|TRBJ1-6|.|.
TGTGCCAGCAGCGTCCAAGGGGCGAATTCACCCCTCCACTTT
CASSVQGANSPLHF
>TRBV5-6|TRBJ2-5|.|.
TGTGCCAGCAGCTTTGTAGGGGGAGGAGAGACCCAGTACTTC
CASSFVGGGETQYF
>TRBV4-1|TRBJ2-5|TRBD1|.
TGCGCCTACAAAGGGGGCAGCCAGTACCAAGAGACCCAGTACTTC
CAYKGGSQYQETQYF
>TRBV29-1|TRBJ1-2|.|.
TGCAGCGTAAAGGACAGTACCATCTATGGCTACACCTTC
CSVKDSTIYGYTF
>TRBV4-2|TRBJ1-2|TRBD1|once
TGTGCCAGCAGCCAAGAAAGGGCAGGGGGCTATATGTATGGCTACACCTTC
CASSQERAGGYMYGYTF
>TRBV5-1|TRBJ1-1|.|.
TGCGCCAGCAGCTTAGGGAGTGGTATGAACACTGAAGCTTTCTTT
CASSLGSGMNTEAFF
>TRBV27|TRBJ2-7|.|.
TGTGCCAGCCGGGGGGCGGGGTCCTACGAGCAGTACTTC
CASRGAGSYEQYF
>TRBV5-4|TRBJ2-2|.|.
TGTGCCAGCAGCTTGGCCGGGGGGCGGAACACCGGGGAGCTGTTTTTT
CASSLAGGRNTGELFF
>TRBV19|TRBJ2-3|.|.
TGTGCCAGGCCCGAAGATACGCAGTATTTT
CARPEDTQYF
>TRBV5-4|TRBJ1-1|TRBD1|.
TGTGCCAGCAGCTTGACAGGGGGCACTGAAGCTTTCTTT
CASSLTGGTEAFF
>TRBV30|TRBJ1-2|TRBD1|.
TGTGCCTGGAGTGTAGCCACAGGGGGTAACTATGGCTACACCTTC
CAWSVATGGNYGYTF
>TRBV19|TRBJ2-5|TRBD1|.
TGTGCCAGTAGTATCGGGACAGGGGATGGAGAGACCCAGTACTTC
CASSIGTGDGETQYF
>TRBV5-6|TRBJ2-5|TRBD2|.
TGTGCCAGCAGCTTGGCGGTCAGCGGGGGGTCCGGGCGGGAGACCCAGTACTTC
CASSLAVSGGSGRETQYF
>TRBV10-3|TRBJ2-1|.|.
TGTGCCATCAGTGAAAGGTACAATGAGCAGTTCTTC
CAISERYNEQFF
>TRBV11-2|TRBJ2-7|TRBD1|.
TGTGCCAGCAGCTTGTTTCAGGGGGTGACCGAGCAGTACTTC
CASSLFQGVTEQYF
>TRBV7-2|TRBJ1-2|.|.
TGTGCCAGCAGCCTCCCGAGGGGCTATGGCTACACCTTC
CASSLPRGYGYTF
>TRBV5-6|TRBJ1-4|.|.
TGTGCCAGCAGCCGCTACCCCAAGGCAACTAATGAAAAACTGTTTTTT
CASSRYPKATNEKLFF
>TRBV18|TRBJ1-5|TRBD1|.
TGTGCCAGCTCACCTGGACAGGGTAGCAATCAGCCCCAGCATTTT
CASSPGQGSNQPQHF
>TRBV4-2|TRBJ2-6|.|.
TGTGCCAGCAGCCAAGTCGGACGTTCTGGGGCCAACGTCCTGACTTTC
CASSQVGRSGANVLTF
>TRBV6-5|TRBJ2-7|.|few
TGTGCCAGCACCCGGGCGGCGTCGTCGGGCTACGAGCAGTACTTC
CASTRAASSGYEQYF
>TRBV7-8|TRBJ2-7|TRBD1|few
TGTGCCAGCAGCCCCGGGACAGGGGCCCTCGAGCAGTACTTC
CASSPGTGALEQYF
>TRBV4-1|TRBJ2-3|TRBD2|.
TGCGCCAGCAGCCCCACTGGCGCGGGGGGCTCCACAGATACGCAGTATTTT
CASSPTGAGGSTDTQYF
>TRBV7-9|TRBJ1-4|.|.
TGTGCCAGCAGCTTAGGGAGTGCAACTAATGAAAAACTGTTTTTT
CASSLGSATNEKLFF
>TRBV7-2|TRBJ1-4|.|.
TGTGCCAGCAGCTTCTTGGCAGATGCAACTAATGAAAAACTGTTTTTT
CASSFLADATNEKLFF
>TRBV5-1|TRBJ2-3|.|.
TGCGCCAGCAGCTTGGGGCAGGGAGCAGGCCGCACAGATACGCAGTATTTT
CASSLGQGAGRTDTQYF